Each of the 14 T cell receptor beta chains below was sequenced from the same sample in a study of blood T cell repertoires in COVID-19. Measured with immunoSEQ multiplex PCR; TCRdb has only the in-frame clones, and not every one. The sample includes over 250,000 clones, approximately 84% of them seen just once. Material: peripheral blood. These receptors came from a human donor with COVID-19, enrolled during active disease. The donor label of this sample is uncertain.

This chain joins TRBV30 and TRBJ2-3, with 11 bases identical to TRBD2. Unmatched junction bases numbered 8, after V lost 2 bases and J lost 4 bases. The CDR3 totals 16 residues. Germline-derived CDR1 and CDR2 are GTSNPN and SVGIG (reference sequence). For the CDR3, the DNA is TGTGCCTGGAGTCGCACTAGCGGGAGTTTGGCAGATACGCAGTATTTT. Translation: CAWSRTSGSLADTQYF.

J is TRBJ1-5 and V is TRBV7-9, with TRBD1 matching 7 bases. The trim removed 5 bases at V and 1 base at J, leaving 2 bases unmatched. The CDR3 consists of 14 residues. The germline CDR1 and CDR2 sequences are SEHNR and FQNEAQ (reference sequence). CDR3: CASSRQGSNQPQHF. The DNA for the CDR3 is TGTGCCAGCAGCCGACAGGGAAGCAATCAGCCCCAGCATTTT.

This chain uses TRBV6-5 with TRBJ2-1; 7 bases match TRBD2. The germline gives CDR1 MNHEY, CDR2 SVGAGI. J lost 2 bases, V lost 9 bases, and 4 bases had no gene match. CDR3 length: 13 amino acids. CDR3 nucleotides: TGTGCCAGGGCTAGCGGTCCCTACAATGAGCAGTTCTTC. This codes for CARASGPYNEQFF.

This clone was seen just once. The gene calls are TRBV5-8 and TRBJ1-2, with D possibly being TRBD1 (5 bases). Germline V CDR1 and CDR2: SGHTS, YDEGEE. V lost 1 base to trimming and J lost 4 bases, with 17 bases between them. The CDR3 is 16 amino acids. CDR3 sequence reads: CASSLPGGVRIYGYTF. CDR3 nucleotides: TGTGCCAGCAGCTTGCCCGGGGGGGTCCGGATCTATGGCTACACCTTC.

The chain uses TRBV19 and TRBJ2-7, with 11 bases lining up with TRBD1. Germline V CDR1 and CDR2: LNHDA, SQIVND (reference sequence). The CDR3 is 15 amino acids. Trimming at V came to 4 bases and at J to 3 bases, leaving 5 bases not matched to a gene. CDR3 sequence reads: CASSTGQGAFYEQYF. The CDR3 nucleotides read TGTGCCAGTAGTACCGGACAGGGGGCTTTCTACGAGCAGTACTTC.

This clone was seen once. This chain uses TRBV28 with TRBJ2-3; 10 nucleotides match TRBD2. The trim removed 5 bases at V and 7 bases at J, leaving 18 bases unmatched. Germline loops: CDR1 MDHEN, CDR2 SYDVKM. This CDR3 has 18 residues. Here the CDR3 DNA reads TGTGCCAGCAGTAAACTCGGGACTAGCGAATCATTCGCACATACGCAGTATTTT. Protein product: CASSKLGTSESFAHTQYF.

The chain combines TRBV11-2 with TRBJ2-5; perhaps TRBD2 as D (5 bases). V lost 5 bases, J lost 2 bases, and 12 bases lay in between. Germline-derived CDR1 and CDR2 are SGHAT and FQNNGV. The CDR3 runs to 14 residues. The CDR3 region is CASSPWSGQETQYF. The CDR3 DNA is TGTGCCAGCAGCCCCTGGTCGGGGCAAGAGACCCAGTACTTC.

The CDR3 spells CASSQGPGLASYNEQFF. The CDR3, as DNA: TGCGCCAGCAGCCAGGGACCGGGACTAGCGTCCTACAATGAGCAGTTCTTC. The genes are TRBV5-1 and TRBJ2-1; 10 bases match TRBD2. Germline V lookup: CDR1 SGHRS, CDR2 YFSETQ. The CDR3 length is 17 residues. The trim removed 4 bases at V and 1 base at J, leaving 8 bases unmatched.

The rearrangement uses TRBV30 and TRBJ1-2, with D possibly matching TRBD1 (5 bases). The CDR3 length is 12 residues. Germline V lookup: CDR1 GTSNPN, CDR2 SVGIG (reference sequence). The ends were cut back, 4 bases at V and 6 bases at J, with 12 bases in the middle. The CDR3 DNA follows: TGTGCCTGGAATCCGGGGGGAAATGGCTACACCTTC. As protein: CAWNPGGNGYTF.

This chain joins TRBV15 and TRBJ2-1, with D possibly being TRBD1 (5 bases). The germline V gene encodes CDR1 LNHNV and CDR2 YYDKDF (reference sequence). Trimming left V 0 bases short and J 7 bases short, with 16 bases between. CDR3 size: 16 residues. The CDR3 reads CATSRDLAQGRNEQFF. The CDR3 region has the DNA TGTGCCACCAGCAGAGATTTAGCCCAGGGTAGAAATGAGCAGTTCTTC.

The rearrangement joins TRBV29-1 to TRBJ2-3, with TRBD2 identical over 7 bases. The CDR3 is made up of 18 amino acids. The junction had 14 bases not matched to a gene; V was cut back by 2 bases and J by 0 bases. CDR1 and CDR2 from the germline V gene are SQVTM and ANQGSEA. CDR3 in amino acids: CSVEFFGGRTPSTDTQYF. CDR3 sequence (DNA): TGCAGCGTTGAATTTTTCGGCGGGAGAACTCCTAGCACAGATACGCAGTATTTT.

This clone was detected a few times. This chain joins TRBV5-5 and TRBJ2-7; D ambiguous. Germline CDR1 reads SGHKS; CDR2 reads YYEKEE (reference sequence). The CDR3 sequence is 12 residues long. Trimming stripped 1 base from V and 4 bases from J, with 6 bases between. CDR3 coding DNA: TGTGCCAGCAGCTTGCAGGCTTACGAGCAGTACTTC. It yields the protein CASSLQAYEQYF.

V gene TRBV5-4 combines with J gene TRBJ2-2, with 8 positions matching TRBD2. CDR1 and CDR2 from the germline V gene are SGHNT and YYREEE (reference sequence). This CDR3 comprises 15 residues. V was clipped by 4 bases and J by 6 bases; unmatched bases: 8. The CDR3 nucleotides are TGTGCCAGCAGCAGCGGACTAGCTCGCCCCGGGGAGCTGTTTTTT. Protein sequence: CASSSGLARPGELFF. The variable domain in full, completed from reference TRBV5-4 and TRBJ2-2, reads ETGVTQSPTHLIKTRGQQVTLRCSSQSGHNTVSWYQQALGQGPQFIFQYYREEENGRGNFPPRFSGLQFPNYSSELNVNALELDDSALYLCASSSGLARPGELFFGEGSRLTVL.

The V gene is TRBV6-5, the J gene TRBJ2-7; 9 nucleotides align to TRBD1. Germline lookup yields CDR1 MNHEY and CDR2 SVGAGI. V shed 5 bases, J shed 4 bases, and the junction held 6 bases outside the gene matches. The CDR3 runs 14 residues. CDR3 coding DNA: TGTGCCAGCAGTACCGGGACAGGGCCATACGAGCAGTACTTC. Its protein product is CASSTGTGPYEQYF.